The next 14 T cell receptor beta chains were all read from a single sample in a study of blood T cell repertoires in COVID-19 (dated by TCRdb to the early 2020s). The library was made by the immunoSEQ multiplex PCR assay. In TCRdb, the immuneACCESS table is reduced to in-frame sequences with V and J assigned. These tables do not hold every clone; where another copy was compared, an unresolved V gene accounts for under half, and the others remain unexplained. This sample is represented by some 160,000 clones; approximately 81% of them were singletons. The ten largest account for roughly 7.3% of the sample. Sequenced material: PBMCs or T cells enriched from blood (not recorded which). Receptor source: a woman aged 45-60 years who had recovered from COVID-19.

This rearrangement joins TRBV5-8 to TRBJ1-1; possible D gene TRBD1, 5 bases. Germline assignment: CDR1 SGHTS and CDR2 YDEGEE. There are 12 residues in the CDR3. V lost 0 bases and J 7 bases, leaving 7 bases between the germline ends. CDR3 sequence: CASSLGQIEAFF. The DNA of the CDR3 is TGTGCCAGCAGCTTGGGACAGATTGAAGCTTTCTTT.

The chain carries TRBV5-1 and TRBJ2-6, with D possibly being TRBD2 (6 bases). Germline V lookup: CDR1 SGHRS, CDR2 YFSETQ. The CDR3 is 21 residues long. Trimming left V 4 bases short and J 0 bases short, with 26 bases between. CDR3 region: CASSPGGPLFLGLSGANVLTF. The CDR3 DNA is TGCGCCAGCAGCCCCGGGGGACCGCTTTTCCTCGGGCTCTCTGGGGCCAACGTCCTGACTTTC.

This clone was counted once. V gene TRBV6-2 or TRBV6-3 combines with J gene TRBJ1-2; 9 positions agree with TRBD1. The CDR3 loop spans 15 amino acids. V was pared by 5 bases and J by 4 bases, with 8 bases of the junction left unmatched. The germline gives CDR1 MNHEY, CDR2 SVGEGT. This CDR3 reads CASSNTGTGSYGYTF. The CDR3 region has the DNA TGTGCCAGCAGTAACACCGGGACAGGGAGCTATGGCTACACCTTC.

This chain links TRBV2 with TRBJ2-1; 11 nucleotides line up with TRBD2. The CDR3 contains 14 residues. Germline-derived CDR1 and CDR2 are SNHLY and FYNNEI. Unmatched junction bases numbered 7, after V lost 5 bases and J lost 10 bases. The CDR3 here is CASSKLLAGDEQFF. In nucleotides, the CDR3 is TGTGCCAGCAGTAAACTACTAGCGGGAGACGAGCAGTTCTTC.

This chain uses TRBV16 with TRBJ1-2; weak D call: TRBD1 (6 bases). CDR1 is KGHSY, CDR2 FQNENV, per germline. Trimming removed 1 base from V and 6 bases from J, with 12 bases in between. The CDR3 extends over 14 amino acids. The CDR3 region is CASSQFQGLDGYTF. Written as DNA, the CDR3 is TGTGCCAGCAGCCAATTCCAGGGGTTGGATGGCTACACCTTC.

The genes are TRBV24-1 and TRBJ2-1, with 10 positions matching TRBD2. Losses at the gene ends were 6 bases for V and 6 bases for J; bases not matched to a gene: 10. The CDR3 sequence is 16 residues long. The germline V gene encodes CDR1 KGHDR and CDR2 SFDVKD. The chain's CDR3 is CATSRSLAGVGNEQFF. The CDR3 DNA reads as TGTGCCACCAGTCGGAGTCTAGCGGGAGTGGGCAATGAGCAGTTCTTC.

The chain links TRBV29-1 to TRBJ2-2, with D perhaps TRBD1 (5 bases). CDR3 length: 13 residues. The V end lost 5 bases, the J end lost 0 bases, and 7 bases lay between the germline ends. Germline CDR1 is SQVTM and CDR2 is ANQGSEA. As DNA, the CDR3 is TGCAGCGTTCACAGGCCGAACACCGGGGAGCTGTTTTTT. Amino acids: CSVHRPNTGELFF.

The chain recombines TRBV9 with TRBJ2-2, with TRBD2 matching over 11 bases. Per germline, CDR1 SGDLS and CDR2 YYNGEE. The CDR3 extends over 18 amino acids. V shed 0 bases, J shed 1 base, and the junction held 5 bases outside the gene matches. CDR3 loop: CASSVEDSGGVNTGELFF. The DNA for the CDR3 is TGTGCCAGCAGCGTAGAGGATAGCGGGGGGGTGAACACCGGGGAGCTGTTTTTT.

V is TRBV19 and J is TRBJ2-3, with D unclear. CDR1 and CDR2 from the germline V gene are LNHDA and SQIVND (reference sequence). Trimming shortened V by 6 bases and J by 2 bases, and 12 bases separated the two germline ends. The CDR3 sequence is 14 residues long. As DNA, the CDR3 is TGTGCCAGTAGGCTCCCCGGAGCCACAGATACGCAGTATTTT. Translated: CASRLPGATDTQYF.

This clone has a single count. The CDR3 bases are TGCGCCAGCAGTCCTCTTATGGTAGCGGGGAGAAATGAGCAGTTCTTC. This sequence encodes CASSPLMVAGRNEQFF. The gene calls are TRBV4-3 and TRBJ2-1, with 8 bases that match TRBD2. Germline trimming cut 6 bases from V and 7 bases from J; bases unmatched to any gene: 14. Germline values: CDR1 LGHNA, CDR2 YSLEER. The CDR3 is made up of 16 amino acids.

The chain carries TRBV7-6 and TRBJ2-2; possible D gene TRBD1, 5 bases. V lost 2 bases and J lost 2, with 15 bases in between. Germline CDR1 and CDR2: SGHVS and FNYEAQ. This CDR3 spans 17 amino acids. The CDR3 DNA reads TGTGCCAGCAGCTTATCGGCCGGGCAGGGCAACACCGGGGAGCTGTTTTTT. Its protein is CASSLSAGQGNTGELFF. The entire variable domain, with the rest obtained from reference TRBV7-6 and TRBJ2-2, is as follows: GAGVSQSPRYKVTKRGQDVALRCDPISGHVSLYWYRQALGQGPEFLTYFNYEAQQDKSGLPNDRFSAERPEGSISTLTIQRTEQRDSAMYRCASSLSAGQGNTGELFFGEGSRLTVL.

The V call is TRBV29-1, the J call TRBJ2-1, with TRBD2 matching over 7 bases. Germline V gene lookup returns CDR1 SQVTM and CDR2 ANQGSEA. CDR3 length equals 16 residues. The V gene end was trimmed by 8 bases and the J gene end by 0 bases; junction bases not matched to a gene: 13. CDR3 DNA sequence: TGCAGCTCCACGGCTAGCGGCAGTAGCTCCTACAATGAGCAGTTCTTC. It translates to CSSTASGSSSYNEQFF.

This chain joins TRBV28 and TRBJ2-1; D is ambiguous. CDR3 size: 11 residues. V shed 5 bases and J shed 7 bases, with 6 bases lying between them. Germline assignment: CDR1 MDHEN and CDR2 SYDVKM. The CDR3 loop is CASSPLNEQFF. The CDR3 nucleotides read TGTGCCAGCAGTCCCCTGAATGAGCAGTTCTTC.

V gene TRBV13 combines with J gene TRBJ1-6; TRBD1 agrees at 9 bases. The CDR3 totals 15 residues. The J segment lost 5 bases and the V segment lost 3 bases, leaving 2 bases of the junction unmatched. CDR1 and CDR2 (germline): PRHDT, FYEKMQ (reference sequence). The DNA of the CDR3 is TGTGCCAGCAGCTTGACAGGGGGTAATAATTCACCCCTCCACTTT. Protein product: CASSLTGGNNSPLHF. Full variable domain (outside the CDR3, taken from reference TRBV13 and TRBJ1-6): AAGVIQSPRHLIKEKRETATLKCYPIPRHDTVYWYQQGPGQDPQFLISFYEKMQSDKGSIPDRFSAQQFSDYHSELNMSSLELGDSALYFCASSLTGGNNSPLHFGNGTRLTVT.